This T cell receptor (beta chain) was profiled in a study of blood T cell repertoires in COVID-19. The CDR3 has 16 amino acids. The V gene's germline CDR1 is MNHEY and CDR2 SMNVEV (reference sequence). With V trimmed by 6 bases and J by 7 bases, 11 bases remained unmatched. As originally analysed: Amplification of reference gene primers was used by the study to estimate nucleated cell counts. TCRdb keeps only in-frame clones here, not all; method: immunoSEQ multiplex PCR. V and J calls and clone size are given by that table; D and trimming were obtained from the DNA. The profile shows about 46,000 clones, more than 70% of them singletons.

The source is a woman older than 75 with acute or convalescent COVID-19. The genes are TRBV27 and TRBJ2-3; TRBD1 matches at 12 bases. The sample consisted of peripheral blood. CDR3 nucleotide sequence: TGTGCCAGCAGCCCCATGGGGACAGGGGGCGTAAATACGCAGTATTTT. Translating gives CASSPMGTGGVNTQYF.